Listed here is a single T cell receptor beta chain. Per the original data handling: Amplification with reference gene primers provided the estimates of nucleated cell counts. Sequencing used immunoSEQ multiplex PCR; TCRdb keeps in-frame clones, though not all of them. The D gene and trimming were derived from the DNA, and the V and J assignments and clone size from that table. The sample has roughly 280,000 clones, roughly 89% seen once. This sample was included in a study of blood T cell repertoires in COVID-19. About the study: Donors in the United States, Italy and Spain gave samples during acute or convalescent COVID-19. From T cells, B-cell-depleted T cells, or PBMCs came the material, which was cDNA or gDNA.

The sample comprised peripheral blood. This clonotype was obtained from a man in his fifties with acute or convalescent COVID-19.

The CDR3 DNA follows: TGTGCCAGCAGCCTCATGACGGGGGCTGAAGCTTTCTTT. Translated: CASSLMTGAEAFF. The chain uses TRBV3-1 (or the pseudogene TRBV3-2) and TRBJ1-1; D is perhaps TRBD1 (5 bases). CDR1 and CDR2 (germline): LGHDT, YNNKEL (reference sequence). The CDR3 is 13 amino acids. With 4 bases removed from V and 6 bases from J, the gap between germline ends came to 12 bases.